Shown below are 29 T cell receptor beta chains from a single sample sequenced in a study of blood T cell repertoires in COVID-19. Profiling relied on immunoSEQ multiplex PCR, and the TCRdb table lists in-frame clones only, not all of them. This table holds 280,000 or so clones, 70% to 90% found once. The specimen was PBMCs or T cells enriched from blood (not recorded which). These receptors were obtained from a middle-aged woman who had recovered from COVID-19.

The V gene is TRBV5-1, the J gene TRBJ2-1, with TRBD2 identical over 11 bases. CDR1 is SGHRS, CDR2 YFSETQ, per germline. The CDR3 spans 15 residues. The trim removed 2 bases at V and 4 bases at J, leaving 2 bases unmatched. CDR3 loop: CASSLLAGEYNEQFF. The CDR3 DNA reads as TGCGCCAGCAGCTTACTAGCGGGAGAGTACAATGAGCAGTTCTTC. Using reference TRBV5-1 and TRBJ2-1 for the parts outside the CDR3, the full variable domain is KAGVTQTPRYLIKTRGQQVTLSCSPISGHRSVSWYQQTPGQGLQFLFEYFSETQRNKGNFPGRFSGRQFSNSRSEMNVSTLELGDSALYLCASSLLAGEYNEQFFGPGTRLTVL.

The chain recombines TRBV30 with TRBJ2-7; D remains ambiguous. Trimming removed 1 base from V and 3 bases from J, with 7 bases in between. This CDR3 is built from 12 residues. Germline V gives CDR1 GTSNPN, CDR2 SVGIG (reference sequence). CDR3 nucleotides: TGTGCCTGGAGTGGAGGTATCTACGAGCAGTACTTC. Translating it yields CAWSGGIYEQYF.

This chain uses TRBV6-5 with TRBJ2-1, with 15 bases identical to TRBD2. CDR3 size: 15 residues. Germline V gives CDR1 MNHEY, CDR2 SVGAGI. V trimming: 10 bases; J trimming: 7 bases; junction bases outside the gene matches: 8. The CDR3 sequence is CATSPGTSGGNEQFF. CDR3 bases: TGTGCCACCTCTCCCGGGACTAGCGGGGGGAATGAGCAGTTCTTC.

V usage is TRBV28 and J usage is TRBJ2-5; TRBD1 might be the D (5 bases). CDR3 size: 15 residues. From germline, CDR1 is MDHEN and CDR2 SYDVKM. Trimming took off 3 bases at V and 1 base at J, with 12 bases between the two ends. The chain's CDR3 is CASSFWGRAQETQYF. The CDR3 bases are TGTGCCAGCAGTTTTTGGGGCAGGGCCCAAGAGACCCAGTACTTC.

The rearrangement uses TRBV27 and TRBJ2-7; D is possibly TRBD2 (6 bases). The CDR3 runs to 13 residues. CDR1 is MNHEY, CDR2 SMNVEV, per germline (reference sequence). V was cut by 6 bases and J by 4 bases, with 13 bases left in between. The CDR3 DNA is TGTGCCAGCAGGAGACTAGATTTTTACGAGCAGTACTTC. Translated: CASRRLDFYEQYF.

The J gene is TRBJ1-4, the V gene TRBV4-1; TRBD1 matches 7 bases. V shed 2 bases, J shed 5 bases, and the junction held 17 bases outside the gene matches. Germline CDR1 and CDR2: MGHRA and YSYEKL. The CDR3 runs to 19 residues. CDR3 nucleotide sequence: TGCGCCAGCAGCCAACCCCGGAGGGGGCGAGAAAGTGAGAATGAAAAACTGTTTTTT. Its translation is CASSQPRRGRESENEKLFF.

This chain uses TRBV30 with TRBJ2-3; TRBD2 agrees at 7 bases. Germline lookup yields CDR1 GTSNPN and CDR2 SVGIG (reference sequence). Trimming at V came to 5 bases and at J to 0 bases, leaving 8 bases not matched to a gene. The CDR3 runs 15 residues. The CDR3 region has the DNA TGTGCCTGGTTGTATAAGCGGGGTAGCACAGATACGCAGTATTTT. Translation gives CAWLYKRGSTDTQYF. The full variable domain, completed using reference TRBV30 and TRBJ2-3, is SQTIHQWPATLVQPVGSPLSLECTVEGTSNPNLYWYRQAAGRGLQLLFYSVGIGQISSEVPQNLSASRPQDRQFILSSKKLLLSDSGFYLCAWLYKRGSTDTQYFGPGTRLTVL.

This clone was picked up a small number of times. The rearrangement uses TRBV28 and TRBJ2-6, with unresolved D. Germline lookup yields CDR1 MDHEN and CDR2 SYDVKM. The CDR3 length is 14 residues. Between the trimmed V and J ends, which lost 5 bases and 5 bases, there was a span of 10 bases. The CDR3 is CASSIRSRANVLTF. CDR3 nucleotide sequence: TGTGCCAGCAGTATCAGGTCTCGGGCCAACGTCCTGACTTTC.

The J gene is TRBJ1-3, the V gene TRBV7-3; D might be TRBD1 (6 bases). V gave up 5 bases and J gave up 1 base, with 12 bases separating them. Germline V CDR1 and CDR2: SGHTA, FQGTGA. The CDR3 has 15 residues. CDR3 sequence reads: CASSIQGSSGNTIYF. DNA of the CDR3: TGTGCCAGCAGCATACAGGGAAGTTCTGGAAACACCATATATTTT. The full variable domain, rest sourced from reference TRBV7-3 and TRBJ1-3, is GAGVSQTPSNKVTEKGKYVELRCDPISGHTALYWYRQSLGQGPEFLIYFQGTGAADDSGLPNDRFFAVRPEGSVSTLKIQRTERGDSAVYLCASSIQGSSGNTIYFGEGSWLTVV.

The rearrangement links TRBV6-5 to TRBJ2-5; TRBD2 is a possible D gene (6 bases). CDR3 length: 15 residues. V shed 6 bases and J shed 0 bases, with 14 bases lying between them. Per the germline V gene, CDR1 is MNHEY and CDR2 is SVGAGI. DNA for the CDR3: TGTGCCAGCAGCCTCATTAGCGGCAACCAAGAGACCCAGTACTTC. This translates into CASSLISGNQETQYF.

The V and J genes are TRBV15 and TRBJ2-1, with 7 bases matching TRBD2. This CDR3 has 13 residues. Germline CDR1 reads LNHNV; CDR2 reads YYDKDF (reference sequence). V gave up 4 bases and J gave up 8 bases; unmatched junction bases: 5. In nucleotides, the CDR3 is TGTGCCACCAGCAACAATGGGGGGGATGAGCAGTTCTTC. This encodes CATSNNGGDEQFF.

The rearrangement uses TRBV7-9 and TRBJ1-1, with TRBD1 matching 8 bases. There are 16 residues in the CDR3. V trimming: 4 bases; J trimming: 4 bases; junction bases outside the gene matches: 11. From germline, CDR1 is SEHNR and CDR2 FQNEAQ (reference sequence). CDR3 residues: CASSSQQSTGGTEAFF. The CDR3 DNA follows: TGTGCCAGCAGCTCCCAACAATCCACAGGGGGCACTGAAGCTTTCTTT.

As DNA, the CDR3 is TGTGCCAGCAACCTCGGGAGACTCTACAATGAGCAGTTCTTC. It specifies CASNLGRLYNEQFF. The chain recombines TRBV2 with TRBJ2-1, with D perhaps matching TRBD2 (6 bases). V dropped 7 bases and J dropped 3 bases, with 13 bases sitting between them. The germline gives CDR1 SNHLY, CDR2 FYNNEI. The CDR3 contains 14 residues.

This clone was found once. The chain uses TRBV7-2 and TRBJ2-7; 7 bases agree with TRBD1. V lost 5 bases to trimming and J lost 0 bases; unmatched junction nucleotides: 4. This CDR3 comprises 14 residues. From germline, CDR1 is SGHTA and CDR2 FQGNSA. CDR3 sequence: CASSPDRDSYEQYF. The CDR3 DNA follows: TGTGCCAGCAGCCCTGACAGGGACTCCTACGAGCAGTACTTC.

The chain recombines TRBV10-2 with TRBJ2-1; 7 bases align to TRBD2. CDR3 length equals 18 residues. Germline V gene data show CDR1 as WSHSY and CDR2 as SAAADI. The V gene end was trimmed by 3 bases and the J gene end by 1 base; junction bases not matched to a gene: 12. This CDR3 reads CASSDRFGAGVSYNEQFF. DNA of the CDR3: TGCGCCAGCAGTGATAGATTCGGGGCGGGAGTGTCCTACAATGAGCAGTTCTTC.

J is TRBJ2-1 and V is TRBV19; 9 bases line up with TRBD1. Trimming took 5 bases from V and 5 from J; bases not matched to a gene: 19. In germline, CDR1 is LNHDA, CDR2 SQIVND (reference sequence). The CDR3 runs to 19 residues. This CDR3 is CASSGGDRENQVTHNEQFF. CDR3 DNA: TGTGCCAGTAGTGGCGGGGACAGGGAAAACCAAGTAACCCACAATGAGCAGTTCTTC.

This rearrangement joins TRBV25-1 to TRBJ2-7; 7 bases align to TRBD1. V was pared by 8 bases and J by 5 bases, with 9 bases of the junction left unmatched. Germline-derived CDR1 and CDR2 are MGHDK and SYGVNS. This CDR3 contains 13 residues. The CDR3 nucleotides read TGTGCCAGCGCCACAGGGGTCTTCGACGAGCAGTACTTC. Translating it yields CASATGVFDEQYF.

The chain joins TRBV6-5 to TRBJ1-4; D perhaps matches TRBD1 (5 bases). Germline-derived CDR1 and CDR2 are MNHEY and SVGAGI. The CDR3 has 16 residues. V was cut by 2 bases and J by 0 bases, with 10 bases left in between. Here the CDR3 DNA reads TGTGCCAGCAGTTACCTTGGAGGGGCAACTAATGAAAAACTGTTTTTT. Its translation is CASSYLGGATNEKLFF.

This clone has more than one count but fewer than ten. The CDR3 region has the DNA TGTGCCAGCAGTTTATGGGGCCGACCCGAGCAGTACTTC. Protein product: CASSLWGRPEQYF. The genes are TRBV28 and TRBJ2-7; D not resolved. V gave up 0 bases and J gave up 6 bases, with 9 bases separating them. Germline V CDR1 and CDR2: MDHEN, SYDVKM. The CDR3 has 13 amino acids.

The V and J genes are TRBV19 and TRBJ2-7, with 14 bases fitting TRBD2. Germline CDR1 reads LNHDA; CDR2 reads SQIVND (reference sequence). This CDR3 has 18 residues. Unmatched junction bases numbered 12, after V lost 5 bases and J lost 3 bases. CDR3 amino acids: CASSDGLAGGALFYEQYF. For the CDR3, the DNA is TGTGCCAGTAGTGATGGACTAGCGGGAGGCGCCCTATTCTACGAGCAGTACTTC.

The chain recombines TRBV6-5 with TRBJ2-7, with TRBD1 matching 7 bases. The CDR3 totals 15 residues. CDR1 and CDR2 from the germline V gene are MNHEY and SVGAGI. V lost 5 bases, J lost 2 bases, and 9 bases stayed unmatched. CDR3 nucleotide sequence: TGTGCCAGCAGTCCCGGACAGGCGTTGCCCTACGAGCAGTACTTC. Its protein product is CASSPGQALPYEQYF.

The V call is TRBV4-2, the J call TRBJ2-5, with 9 nucleotides matching TRBD2. The J segment lost 5 bases and the V segment lost 4 bases, leaving 8 bases of the junction unmatched. This CDR3 has 15 residues. Germline assignment: CDR1 LGHNA and CDR2 YNFKEQ. CDR3 nucleotide sequence: TGTGCCAGCAGCCCCGCGGGGGGGCAGGGGGAGACCCAGTACTTC. Residues: CASSPAGGQGETQYF.

This clone showed up just once. The rearrangement joins TRBV19 to TRBJ2-7; 9 bases line up with TRBD1. Germline V CDR1 and CDR2: LNHDA, SQIVND (reference sequence). The V and J ends lost 6 bases and 3 bases, in that order; junction bases with no gene match: 9. The CDR3 is 15 amino acids. The CDR3 here is CASSLGTGSFYEQYF. The CDR3 DNA follows: TGTGCCAGTAGCCTCGGGACAGGGTCTTTCTACGAGCAGTACTTC.

The rearrangement links TRBV5-4 to TRBJ1-2, with D perhaps TRBD1 (6 bases). V gave up 3 bases and J gave up 5 bases, with 11 bases separating them. Germline V gene lookup returns CDR1 SGHNT and CDR2 YYREEE (reference sequence). The CDR3 covers 13 residues. CDR3 residues: CASSSSTGYGYTF. The CDR3 nucleotides read TGTGCCAGCAGCTCTTCTACAGGGTATGGCTACACCTTC. Full variable domain (outside the CDR3, taken from reference TRBV5-4 and TRBJ1-2): ETGVTQSPTHLIKTRGQQVTLRCSSQSGHNTVSWYQQALGQGPQFIFQYYREEENGRGNFPPRFSGLQFPNYSSELNVNALELDDSALYLCASSSSTGYGYTFGSGTRLTVV.

The V gene is TRBV28, the J gene TRBJ2-5; TRBD1 aligns across 7 bases. This CDR3 contains 18 residues. Germline V lookup: CDR1 MDHEN, CDR2 SYDVKM. V lost 5 bases, J lost 2 bases, and 17 bases stayed unmatched. CDR3: CASSEAGGIGFQQETQYF. The CDR3 DNA is TGTGCCAGCAGTGAAGCAGGGGGTATCGGATTCCAACAAGAGACCCAGTACTTC.

This rearrangement joins TRBV7-2 to TRBJ2-1, with 10 nucleotides matching TRBD2. Germline V CDR1 and CDR2: SGHTA, FQGNSA. The CDR3 length is 19 residues. Trimming took 3 bases from V and 0 from J; bases not matched to a gene: 11. DNA of the CDR3: TGTGCCAGCAGCTTCAGGCTAGCGGGAGTGGGGTCCTCCTACAATGAGCAGTTCTTC. This sequence encodes CASSFRLAGVGSSYNEQFF.

This clone was found once. The gene calls are TRBV3-1 (or the pseudogene TRBV3-2) and TRBJ1-2; possibly TRBD1 for D (6 bases). The V end was cut by 1 base, the J end by 4 bases, with 13 bases between. The CDR3 consists of 15 residues. CDR1 and CDR2 from the germline V gene are LGHDT and YNNKEL (reference sequence). The CDR3 reads CASSQGGLGAYGYTF. The CDR3 bases are TGTGCCAGCAGCCAAGGAGGTCTGGGGGCCTATGGCTACACCTTC.

The V gene is TRBV2, the J gene TRBJ2-7, with TRBD2 matching 7 bases. Trimming at V came to 7 bases and at J to 3 bases, leaving 12 bases not matched to a gene. The CDR3 runs to 15 residues. Germline-derived CDR1 and CDR2 are SNHLY and FYNNEI. CDR3 in DNA: TGTGCCAGCACTACGAACAGCGGGACGGTCTACGAGCAGTACTTC. Amino acid sequence: CASTTNSGTVYEQYF.

The V call is TRBV7-9, the J call TRBJ1-2; 10 nucleotides align to TRBD1. This CDR3 has 15 residues. CDR1 and CDR2 from the germline V gene are SEHNR and FQNEAQ (reference sequence). V lost 5 bases and J lost 4; bases outside the gene matches: 7. CDR3 nucleotides: TGTGCCAGCAGCCTCCAGGGACAGGGGACCTATGGCTACACCTTC. This sequence encodes CASSLQGQGTYGYTF. Filled out from reference TRBV7-9 and TRBJ1-2, the complete variable domain reads DTGVSQNPRHKITKRGQNVTFRCDPISEHNRLYWYRQTLGQGPEFLTYFQNEAQLEKSRLLSDRFSAERPKGSFSTLEIQRTEQGDSAMYLCASSLQGQGTYGYTFGSGTRLTVV.